This entry lists 24 T cell receptor beta chains sequenced from one sample in a study of breast tumors, draining lymph nodes, adjacent tissues. The lymph nodes were axillary draining lymph nodes from breast cancer patients. MiXCR, applied by TCRdb to the multiplex PCR reads, yields one record per CDR3 protein. The table lists 200,000 or so distinct CDR3 sequences, around 33% of them singletons, with 4.3% in the top ten. The material sequenced was axillary lymph node tissue. Every receptor here comes from a female donor with breast cancer. Some clones in this sample may be carry-over from other donors' samples.

This clonotype was recorded at least ten times. The chain couples TRBV7-2 to TRBJ1-2; D possibly corresponds to TRBD1 (5 bases). The CDR3 length is 13 residues. V lost 8 bases to trimming and J lost 4 bases, with 14 bases between them. Germline V gene data show CDR1 as SGHTA and CDR2 as FQGNSA. The CDR3 DNA follows: TGTGCCAGCGGGGCGGGGCGTCCCTATGGCTACACCTTC. It is translated as CASGAGRPYGYTF.

As for this clonotype: Given a much more abundant clone one base away, this may be a read error. The chain couples TRBV20-1 to TRBJ2-1, with 13 positions matching TRBD2. V lost 3 bases, J lost 9 bases, and 5 bases stayed unmatched. CDR3 size: 14 residues. CDR1 and CDR2 (germline): DFQATT, SNEGSKA (reference sequence). The CDR3 nucleotides read TGCAGTGCTAGTCGGACTAGCGGGGGAACTGAGCAGTTCTTC. It codes for CSASRTSGGTEQFF.

As for this clonotype: The junction shows a germline mismatch at one end, possibly a read error. This chain connects TRBV11-1 to TRBJ1-6, with unresolved D. Looked up from germline, CDR1 is SGHAT and CDR2 is FQDESV (reference sequence). The CDR3 extends over 13 amino acids. The CDR3 sequence: CAISLEPDSPLHF. The CDR3 region has the DNA TGTGCCATCAGCCTAGAGCCGGATTCACCCCTCCACTTT.

This clonotype was observed once. The chain couples TRBV24-1 to TRBJ2-3; D is undetermined. Germline V gene data show CDR1 as KGHDR and CDR2 as SFDVKD. Trimming took off 7 bases at V and 5 bases at J, with 12 bases between the two ends. The CDR3 covers 13 residues. DNA of the CDR3: TGTGCCACCAGCGCGCCGTTTATAGATACGCAGTATTTT. Protein product: CATSAPFIDTQYF.

As concerns this clonotype: A clone one base away is much larger, so this may be a read error. V usage is TRBV20-1 and J usage is TRBJ2-2; 7 positions match TRBD1. The V gene end was trimmed by 7 bases and the J gene end by 5 bases; junction bases not matched to a gene: 19. The CDR3 covers 17 residues. Germline CDR1 and CDR2: DFQATT and SNEGSKA (reference sequence). In DNA, the CDR3 is TGCAGTGTTCTAAGGGGTCTCGAGGGGGCTCGGACCGGGGAGCTGTTTTTT. Translated: CSVLRGLEGARTGELFF.

This chain connects TRBV6-2 or TRBV6-3 to TRBJ1-2; 9 nucleotides line up with TRBD1. V trimming: 6 bases; J trimming: 4 bases; junction bases outside the gene matches: 12. CDR1 MNHEY and CDR2 SVGEGT come from the germline V gene. This CDR3 is 16 amino acids long. CDR3 DNA: TGTGCCAGCAGCTTTACTCGGACAGGGGACGTCTATGGCTACACCTTC. As protein: CASSFTRTGDVYGYTF.

Comment on this clonotype: The conserved closing phenylalanine or tryptophan is absent in this CDR3, likely reflecting a read error. The chain joins TRBV24-1 to TRBJ2-3; 7 bases align to TRBD2. The CDR3 is 16 amino acids. CDR1 and CDR2 (germline): KGHDR, SFDVKD. V was pared by 11 bases and J by 0 bases, with 13 bases of the junction left unmatched. In nucleotides, the CDR3 is TGTGCCAGCAGAGAACTTAGCGGGTGGAGCACAGATACGCAGTATCTT. Amino acids: CASRELSGWSTDTQYL.

The table lists this clonotype with many counts. An end of the junction does not agree with germline; a read error may underlie this. J is TRBJ1-2 and V is TRBV7-6; D is ambiguous. This CDR3 has 15 residues. Germline V CDR1 and CDR2: SGHVS, FNYEAQ. The CDR3 reads CASSLNQAPSSGYPF. In DNA, the CDR3 is TGTGCCAGCAGCTTAAATCAGGCCCCTAGCAGTGGCTACCCCTTC.

This clonotype was observed at least ten times. Germline is not matched at one junction end, which may reflect a read error. The chain couples TRBV6-6 to TRBJ1-2, with D perhaps matching TRBD1 (5 bases). The CDR3 loop spans 14 amino acids. Germline V gives CDR1 MNHNY, CDR2 SVGAGI (reference sequence). The CDR3 nucleotides are TGTGCCAGCAGTCACTCTAGGGGTGAAGGGGGCTACACCTTC. The encoded protein is CASSHSRGEGGYTF.

On this clonotype itself: No conserved phenylalanine or tryptophan ends this CDR3, so it is likely a read error. It is unclear where the CDR3 begins or ends on the DNA, so no DNA is shown, and the CDR3 is as TCRdb lists it. V and J are TRBV19 and TRBJ2-1; the D segment call TRBD1 is taken from the table without a DNA check. Germline V gives CDR1 LNHDA, CDR2 SQIVND (reference sequence). The CDR3 is 16 amino acids in total, end residues counted. The CDR3 sequence is CASSSPPGGSYNEQLS.

This clonotype has only one observation. Possible read error: a much larger clone is one base away. The chain links TRBV3-1 to TRBJ1-2; maybe TRBD1 (5 bases). The CDR3 totals 12 residues. Germline V gene data show CDR1 as LGHDT and CDR2 as YNNKEL (reference sequence). The CDR3 protein is CAGSPEGLGYTF. The DNA for the CDR3 is TGTGCCGGCAGCCCCGAGGGGTTGGGCTACACCTTC. Full variable domain (rest looked up from reference TRBV3-1 and TRBJ1-2): DTAVSQTPKYLVTQMGNDKSIKCEQNLGHDTMYWYKQDSKKFLKIMFSYNNKELIINETVPNRFSPKSPDKAHLNLHINSLELGDSAVYFCAGSPEGLGYTFGSGTRLTVV.

In this sample, this clonotype turned up many times. This chain links TRBV6-6 with TRBJ1-3; D uncertain. The CDR3 is made up of 17 amino acids. Germline loops: CDR1 MNHNY, CDR2 SVGAGI (reference sequence). Trimming cost V 2 bases and J 0 bases, with 14 bases left between them. CDR3 sequence (DNA): TGTGCCAGCAGTTACGTCCAGGTGCTATCCTCTGGAAACACCATATATTTT. This encodes CASSYVQVLSSGNTIYF.

This chain links TRBV12-3 or TRBV12-4 with TRBJ2-3; D is possibly TRBD1 or TRBD2 (6 bases each). V lost 6 bases to trimming and J lost 0 bases, with 22 bases between them. This CDR3 is 18 amino acids long. The CDR3 reads CASSLAGASVVSTDTQYF. In DNA, the CDR3 is TGTGCCAGCAGCCTTGCAGGGGCTAGCGTAGTAAGCACAGATACGCAGTATTTT.

This clonotype was recorded many times. As DNA, the CDR3 is TGTGCCAGCAGCTTATTCCCCGGCGAGACGGATGGCTACACCTTC. Translated, it gives CASSLFPGETDGYTF. This sequence joins TRBV7-9 and TRBJ1-2, with unresolved D. The CDR3 runs to 15 residues. Trimming cost V 2 bases and J 6 bases, with 16 bases left between them. Germline CDR1 reads SEHNR; CDR2 reads FQNEAQ (reference sequence).

This clonotype has at least ten counts. This sequence joins TRBV4-2 and TRBJ1-2; 7 bases match TRBD1. V was pared by 5 bases and J by 4 bases, with 7 bases of the junction left unmatched. Germline loops: CDR1 LGHNA, CDR2 YNFKEQ. CDR3 size: 14 residues. In DNA, the CDR3 is TGTGCCAGCAGCGCGGACAGGCAAGTCTATGGCTACACCTTC. This encodes CASSADRQVYGYTF.

This clonotype showed up just a few times. Possible read error: a much larger clone is one base away. The gene calls are TRBV20-1 and TRBJ1-5; no firm D call. Trimming left V 6 bases short and J 3 bases short, with 21 bases between. The CDR3 runs to 16 residues. Per the germline V gene, CDR1 is DFQATT and CDR2 is SNEGSKA (reference sequence). This CDR3 is CSATGVRGSTNQPQHF. CDR3 in DNA: TGCAGTGCAACCGGGGTTCGGGGTTCCACCAATCAGCCCCAGCATTTT.

The rearrangement joins TRBV7-9 to TRBJ1-1; no clear D. This CDR3 is built from 13 residues. CDR1 and CDR2 from the germline V gene are SEHNR and FQNEAQ (reference sequence). V lost 5 bases, J lost 4 bases, and 11 bases lay in between. CDR3 DNA sequence: TGTGCCAGCAGCGCGAGGCGGGCCACTGAAGCTTTCTTT. It codes for CASSARRATEAFF. The full variable domain, its missing parts supplied by reference TRBV7-9 and TRBJ1-1, is DTGVSQNPRHKITKRGQNVTFRCDPISEHNRLYWYRQTLGQGPEFLTYFQNEAQLEKSRLLSDRFSAERPKGSFSTLEIQRTEQGDSAMYLCASSARRATEAFFGQGTRLTVV.

Only a few counts were recorded for this clonotype. The V call is TRBV5-1, the J call TRBJ2-5; TRBD2 matches at 7 bases. V lost 0 bases to trimming and J lost 2 bases; unmatched junction nucleotides: 4. CDR3 length: 15 residues. Germline CDR1 reads SGHRS; CDR2 reads YFSETQ. This chain's CDR3 is CASSLGWGGQETQYF. CDR3 nucleotides: TGCGCCAGCAGCTTGGGATGGGGGGGGCAAGAGACCCAGTACTTC.

On this clonotype: One end of the junction fails to match germline, which may point to a read error. The chain recombines TRBV7-7 with TRBJ2-5; 7 nucleotides line up with TRBD2. Germline V gives CDR1 SSHAT, CDR2 FNYEAQ (reference sequence). The CDR3 has 15 amino acids. CDR3 amino acids: CAGSLAGGMEETQHF. The CDR3 DNA follows: TGTGCTGGCAGCTTAGCCGGGGGGATGGAAGAGACCCAGCACTTC. The full variable domain, completed using reference TRBV7-7 and TRBJ2-5, is GAGVSQSPRYKVTKRGQDVTLRCDPISSHATLYWYQQALGQGPEFLTYFNYEAQPDKSGLPSDRFSAERPEGSISTLTIQRTEQRDSAMYRCAGSLAGGMEETQHFGPGTRLLVL.

The sample holds many counts of this clonotype. The chain has TRBV5-6 and TRBJ2-5, with 8 bases that match TRBD2. The CDR3 extends over 14 amino acids. Trimming took 3 bases from V and 8 from J; bases not matched to a gene: 9. Germline V gene sequence: CDR1 SGHDT, CDR2 YYEEEE. The CDR3 DNA follows: TGTGCCAGCAGCTCGTGGACTAGCCTAGGAACCCAGTACTTC. Protein: CASSSWTSLGTQYF.

This clonotype was seen at least ten times. The chain carries TRBV30 and TRBJ2-1; D gene unclear. This CDR3 has 11 residues. V lost 0 bases, J lost 8 bases, and 5 bases lay in between. Germline loops: CDR1 GTSNPN, CDR2 SVGIG (reference sequence). CDR3 region: CAWSVTDEQFF. The CDR3 DNA is TGTGCCTGGAGTGTTACGGATGAGCAGTTCTTC.

This clonotype came up many times. The chain carries TRBV5-1 and TRBJ2-3; the D gene could be TRBD1 or TRBD2 (6 bases each). The CDR3 runs 17 residues. Germline V gene sequence: CDR1 SGHRS, CDR2 YFSETQ. With 0 bases removed from V and 0 bases from J, the gap between germline ends came to 14 bases. CDR3 amino acids: CASSLVPRGPSTDTQYF. DNA for the CDR3: TGCGCCAGCAGCTTGGTCCCCCGGGGGCCCAGCACAGATACGCAGTATTTT.

As concerns this clonotype: A much larger clone differs from this one at a single base, so this may be a read error. The chain employs TRBV7-7 and TRBJ2-1; 9 bases match TRBD2. The CDR3 is 14 amino acids. The V gene's germline CDR1 is SSHAT and CDR2 FNYEAQ (reference sequence). CDR3 sequence: CASSPSGTSNERFF. The CDR3 DNA is TGTGCTAGCAGCCCTTCCGGGACTAGCAATGAGCGGTTCTTC.

This clonotype was observed at least ten times. V is TRBV19 and J is TRBJ2-3; D perhaps matches TRBD2 (6 bases). The CDR3 covers 14 residues. Looked up from germline, CDR1 is LNHDA and CDR2 is SQIVND (reference sequence). Trimming pared 5 bases from V and 2 bases from J, leaving 11 bases between. CDR3 amino acids: CASSGGIDTDTQYF. CDR3 nucleotide sequence: TGTGCCAGTAGTGGCGGGATTGACACAGATACGCAGTATTTT.